This TCR beta chain is drawn from a study of blood T cell repertoires in COVID-19. V lost 4 bases to trimming and J lost 5 bases; unmatched junction nucleotides: 14. Germline V gene sequence: CDR1 SGHRS, CDR2 YFSETQ. This CDR3 comprises 17 residues. Data came from immunoSEQ multiplex PCR; TCRdb stores just in-frame clones and leaves some out. Of under 350,000 clones listed, roughly 90% are singletons. This sequence originates from a woman aged 40 to 55 who had recovered from COVID-19. This chain connects TRBV5-1 to TRBJ2-3; 9 bases map to TRBD2. Sequences were obtained from PBMCs or T cells enriched from blood (not recorded which). CDR3 region: CASSVPHSGSGRDTQYF. In DNA form, the CDR3 reads TGCGCCAGCAGCGTCCCCCATAGCGGGAGTGGTAGAGATACGCAGTATTTT. The full variable domain, its missing parts supplied by reference TRBV5-1 and TRBJ2-3, is KAGVTQTPRYLIKTRGQQVTLSCSPISGHRSVSWYQQTPGQGLQFLFEYFSETQRNKGNFPGRFSGRQFSNSRSEMNVSTLELGDSALYLCASSVPHSGSGRDTQYFGPGTRLTVL.